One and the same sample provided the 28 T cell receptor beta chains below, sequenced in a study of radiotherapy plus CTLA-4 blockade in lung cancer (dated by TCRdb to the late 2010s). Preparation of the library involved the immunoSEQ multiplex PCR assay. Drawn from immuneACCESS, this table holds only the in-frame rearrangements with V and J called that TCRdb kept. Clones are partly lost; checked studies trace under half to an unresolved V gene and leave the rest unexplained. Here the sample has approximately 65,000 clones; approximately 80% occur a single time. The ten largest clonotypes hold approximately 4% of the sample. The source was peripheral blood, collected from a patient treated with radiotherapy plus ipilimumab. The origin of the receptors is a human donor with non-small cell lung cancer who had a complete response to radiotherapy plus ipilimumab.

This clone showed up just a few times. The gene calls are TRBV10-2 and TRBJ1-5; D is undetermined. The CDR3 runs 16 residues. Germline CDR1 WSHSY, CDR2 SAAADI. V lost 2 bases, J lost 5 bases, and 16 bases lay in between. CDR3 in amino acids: CASSEGLRAGDQPQHF. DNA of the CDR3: TGCGCCAGCAGTGAGGGGCTGAGGGCCGGTGATCAGCCCCAGCATTTT.

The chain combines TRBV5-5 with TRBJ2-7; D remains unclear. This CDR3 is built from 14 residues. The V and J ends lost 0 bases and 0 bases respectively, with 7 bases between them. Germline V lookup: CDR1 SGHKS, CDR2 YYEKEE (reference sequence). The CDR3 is CASSLVLGSYEQYF. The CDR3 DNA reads TGTGCCAGCAGCTTGGTGCTCGGCTCCTACGAGCAGTACTTC.

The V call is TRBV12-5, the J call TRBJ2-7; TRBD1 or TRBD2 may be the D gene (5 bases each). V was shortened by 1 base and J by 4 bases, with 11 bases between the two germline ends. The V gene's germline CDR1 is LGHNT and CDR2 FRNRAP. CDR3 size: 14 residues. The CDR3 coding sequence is TGTGCTAGTGGTTTGGGGGACCGAAAATACGAGCAGTACTTC. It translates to CASGLGDRKYEQYF.

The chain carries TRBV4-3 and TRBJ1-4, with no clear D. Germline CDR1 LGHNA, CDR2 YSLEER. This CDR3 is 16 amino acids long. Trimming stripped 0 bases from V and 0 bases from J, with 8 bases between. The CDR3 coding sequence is TGCGCCAGCAGCCAAGATAGTAGGGCAACTAATGAAAAACTGTTTTTT. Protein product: CASSQDSRATNEKLFF.

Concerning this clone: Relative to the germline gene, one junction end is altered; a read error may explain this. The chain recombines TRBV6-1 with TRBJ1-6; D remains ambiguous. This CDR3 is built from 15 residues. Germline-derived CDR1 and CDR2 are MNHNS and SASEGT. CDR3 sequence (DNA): TGTGCCAGCATTGAAGGGTCATATGATAATTCACCCCCCCACTTT. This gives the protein CASIEGSYDNSPPHF.

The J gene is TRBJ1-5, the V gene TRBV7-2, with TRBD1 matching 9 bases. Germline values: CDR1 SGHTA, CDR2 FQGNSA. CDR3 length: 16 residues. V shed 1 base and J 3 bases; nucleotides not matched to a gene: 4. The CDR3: CASSLVGTGYNQPQHF. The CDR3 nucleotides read TGTGCCAGCAGCTTAGTTGGGACAGGGTACAATCAGCCCCAGCATTTT.

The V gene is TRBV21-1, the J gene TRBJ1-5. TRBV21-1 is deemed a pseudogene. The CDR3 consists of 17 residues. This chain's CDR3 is CASSKELYWREKQPQHF. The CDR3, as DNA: TGTGCCAGCAGCAAAGAACTCTATTGGAGGGAGAAGCAGCCCCAGCATTTT.

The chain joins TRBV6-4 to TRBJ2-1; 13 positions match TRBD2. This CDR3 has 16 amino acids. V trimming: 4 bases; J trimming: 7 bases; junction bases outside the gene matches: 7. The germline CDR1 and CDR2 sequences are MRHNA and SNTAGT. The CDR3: CASSASLAGGENEQFF. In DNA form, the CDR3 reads TGTGCCAGCAGTGCCTCACTAGCGGGAGGGGAGAATGAGCAGTTCTTC.

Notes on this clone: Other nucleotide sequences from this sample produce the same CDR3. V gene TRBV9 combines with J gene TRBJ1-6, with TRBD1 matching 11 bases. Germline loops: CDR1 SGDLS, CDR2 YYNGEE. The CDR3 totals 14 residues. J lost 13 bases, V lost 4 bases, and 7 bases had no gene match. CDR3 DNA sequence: TGTGCCAGCAGCATCGGGACAGGGGGGTCGCCCCTCCACTTT. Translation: CASSIGTGGSPLHF.

CDR3 in amino acids: CASRITGNSPLHF. CDR3 DNA: TGTGCCAGCAGGATCACGGGTAATTCACCCCTCCACTTT. V and J are TRBV7-9 and TRBJ1-6; D is uncertain. Looked up from germline, CDR1 is SEHNR and CDR2 is FQNEAQ (reference sequence). The ends were cut back, 6 bases at V and 6 bases at J, with 9 bases in the middle. The CDR3 consists of 13 residues.

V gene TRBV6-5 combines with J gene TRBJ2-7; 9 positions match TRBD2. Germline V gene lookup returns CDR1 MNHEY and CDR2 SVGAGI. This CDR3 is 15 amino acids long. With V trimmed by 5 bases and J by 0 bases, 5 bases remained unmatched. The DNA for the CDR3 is TGTGCCAGCAGTACGAGGCGGGGGGGCTCCTACGAGCAGTACTTC. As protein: CASSTRRGGSYEQYF.

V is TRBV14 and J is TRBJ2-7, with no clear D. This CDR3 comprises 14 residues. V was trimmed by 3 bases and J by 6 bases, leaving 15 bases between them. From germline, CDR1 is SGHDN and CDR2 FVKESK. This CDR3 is CASSHWTDSGEQYV. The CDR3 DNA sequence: TGTGCCAGCAGCCACTGGACGGATTCGGGCGAGCAGTACGTC.

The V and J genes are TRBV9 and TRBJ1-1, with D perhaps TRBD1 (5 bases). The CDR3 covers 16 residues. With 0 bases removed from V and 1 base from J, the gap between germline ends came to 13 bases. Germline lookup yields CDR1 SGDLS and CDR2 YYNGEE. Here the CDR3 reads CASSVGRGLRNTEAFF. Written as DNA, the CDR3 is TGTGCCAGCAGCGTAGGGAGGGGCTTACGGAACACTGAAGCTTTCTTT.

CDR3 residues: CASQTRPVELFF. The CDR3 bases are TGTGCCTCCCAGACCCGTCCCGTGGAGCTGTTTTTT. The chain recombines TRBV2 with TRBJ2-2; no clear D. From germline, CDR1 is SNHLY and CDR2 FYNNEI. V was trimmed by 11 bases and J by 10 bases, leaving 17 bases between them. The CDR3 spans 12 residues.

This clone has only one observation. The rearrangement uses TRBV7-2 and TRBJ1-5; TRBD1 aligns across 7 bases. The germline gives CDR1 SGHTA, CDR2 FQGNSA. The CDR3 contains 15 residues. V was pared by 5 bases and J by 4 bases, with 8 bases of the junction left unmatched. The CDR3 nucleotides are TGTGCCAGCAGCCCGACCCAGGGGGGGAATCAGCCCCAGCATTTT. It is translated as CASSPTQGGNQPQHF.

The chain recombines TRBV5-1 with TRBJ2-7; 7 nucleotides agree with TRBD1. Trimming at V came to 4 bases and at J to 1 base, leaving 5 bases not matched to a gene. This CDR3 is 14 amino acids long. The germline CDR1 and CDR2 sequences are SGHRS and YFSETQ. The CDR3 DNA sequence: TGCGCCAGCAGCCCCCGACAGGGTTCCTACGAGCAGTACGTC. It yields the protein CASSPRQGSYEQYV.

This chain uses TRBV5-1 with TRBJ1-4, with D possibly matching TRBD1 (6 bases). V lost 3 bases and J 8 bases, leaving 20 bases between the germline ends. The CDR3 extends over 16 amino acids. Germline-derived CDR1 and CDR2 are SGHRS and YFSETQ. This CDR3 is CASSSNLQGRGEKLFF. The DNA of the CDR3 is TGCGCCAGCAGCTCGAATTTACAGGGACGGGGAGAAAAACTGTTTTTT.

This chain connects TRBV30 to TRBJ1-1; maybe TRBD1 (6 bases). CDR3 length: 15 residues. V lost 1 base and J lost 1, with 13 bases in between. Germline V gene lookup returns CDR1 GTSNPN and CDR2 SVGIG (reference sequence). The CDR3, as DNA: TGTGCCTGGAGTGGGCCTCGGACAGCGAACACTGAAGCTTTCTTT. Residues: CAWSGPRTANTEAFF.

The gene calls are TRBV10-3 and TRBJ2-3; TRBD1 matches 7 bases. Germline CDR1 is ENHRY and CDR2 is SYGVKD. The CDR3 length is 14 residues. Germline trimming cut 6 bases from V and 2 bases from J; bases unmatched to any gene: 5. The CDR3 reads CAIRSQGVTDTQYF. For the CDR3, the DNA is TGTGCCATCAGGTCCCAGGGGGTCACAGATACGCAGTATTTT.

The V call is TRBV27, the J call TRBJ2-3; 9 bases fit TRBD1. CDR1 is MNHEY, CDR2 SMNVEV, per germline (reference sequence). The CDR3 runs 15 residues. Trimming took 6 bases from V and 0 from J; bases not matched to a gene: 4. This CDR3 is CASSRTGVSTDTQYF. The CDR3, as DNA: TGTGCCAGCAGCCGGACAGGGGTTAGCACAGATACGCAGTATTTT.

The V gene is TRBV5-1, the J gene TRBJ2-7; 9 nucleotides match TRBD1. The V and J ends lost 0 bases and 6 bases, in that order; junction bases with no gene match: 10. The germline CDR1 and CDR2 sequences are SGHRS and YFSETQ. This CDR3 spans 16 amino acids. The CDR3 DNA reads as TGCGCCAGCAGCTTGGGGATTGGGACAGGGTTGACCGAGCAGTACTTC. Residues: CASSLGIGTGLTEQYF.

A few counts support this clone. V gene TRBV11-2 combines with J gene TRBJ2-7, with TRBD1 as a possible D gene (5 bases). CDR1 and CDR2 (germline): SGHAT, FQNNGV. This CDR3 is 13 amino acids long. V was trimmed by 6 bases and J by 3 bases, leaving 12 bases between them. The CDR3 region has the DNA TGTGCCAGCAGTCTGACAGCTCTCTACGAGCAGTACTTC. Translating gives CASSLTALYEQYF.

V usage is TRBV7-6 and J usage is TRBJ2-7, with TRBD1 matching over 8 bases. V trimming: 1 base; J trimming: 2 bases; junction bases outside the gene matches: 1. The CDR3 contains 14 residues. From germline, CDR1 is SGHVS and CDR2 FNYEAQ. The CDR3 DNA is TGTGCCAGCAGCTTAGAACAGGGGGCCTACGAGCAGTACGTC. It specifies CASSLEQGAYEQYV.

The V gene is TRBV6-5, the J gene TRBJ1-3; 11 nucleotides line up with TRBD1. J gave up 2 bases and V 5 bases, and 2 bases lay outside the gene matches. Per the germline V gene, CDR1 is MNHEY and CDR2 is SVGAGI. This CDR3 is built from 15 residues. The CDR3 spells CASSQGQGAGNTIYF. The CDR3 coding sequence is TGTGCCAGCAGTCAGGGACAGGGGGCTGGAAACACCATATATTTT.

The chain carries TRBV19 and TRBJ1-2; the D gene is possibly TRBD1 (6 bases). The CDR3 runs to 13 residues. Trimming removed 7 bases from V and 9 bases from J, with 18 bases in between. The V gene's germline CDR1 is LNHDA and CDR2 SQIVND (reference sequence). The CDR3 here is CASIGQGRKSYTF. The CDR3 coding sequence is TGTGCCAGTATAGGTCAGGGGAGGAAGAGCTACACCTTC.

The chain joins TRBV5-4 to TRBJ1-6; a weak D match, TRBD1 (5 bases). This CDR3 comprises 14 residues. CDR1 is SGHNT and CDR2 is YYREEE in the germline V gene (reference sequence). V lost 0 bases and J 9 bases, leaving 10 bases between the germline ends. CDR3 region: CASSLVQGGSPLHF. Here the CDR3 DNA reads TGTGCCAGCAGCTTGGTTCAGGGTGGTTCACCCCTCCACTTT.

The CDR3 protein is CSARAGIKQFF. The CDR3 nucleotides read TGCAGTGCTAGAGCGGGCATAAAGCAGTTCTTC. The chain has TRBV20-1 and TRBJ2-1; D not certain. Germline CDR1 and CDR2: DFQATT and SNEGSKA (reference sequence). The CDR3 is made up of 11 amino acids. V was pared by 1 base and J by 11 bases, with 9 bases between.

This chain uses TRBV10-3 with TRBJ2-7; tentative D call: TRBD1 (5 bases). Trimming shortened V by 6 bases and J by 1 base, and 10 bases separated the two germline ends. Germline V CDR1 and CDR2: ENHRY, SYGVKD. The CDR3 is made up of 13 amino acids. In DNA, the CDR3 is TGTGCCATCAGGGAAGGGGCATCCTACGAGCAGTACTTC. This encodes CAIREGASYEQYF.